What follows are 14 T cell receptor beta chains derived from one specimen sequenced in a study of cytomegalovirus exposure and HLA in healthy donors. The PCR had 60 Vbeta and 13 Jbeta primers. Using immunoSEQ multiplex PCR, the repertoire was profiled, and TCRdb retains in-frame clones only, with some absent. This sample yields under 90,000 clones, of which 70% to 85% are seen a single time; approximately 7.3% belongs to the top ten. The source material was PBMCs. Receptor source: a woman aged 40 to 50 in good health and CMV-seronegative.

This rearrangement joins TRBV9 to TRBJ1-1, with TRBD1 matching over 11 bases. The CDR3 runs to 17 residues. In germline, CDR1 is SGDLS, CDR2 YYNGEE. The ends lost 5 bases at V and 1 base at J; junction bases unmatched: 10. CDR3 nucleotide sequence: TGTGCCAGCAGTCGGAACCGGGACAGGGGGACGAACACTGAAGCTTTCTTT. The encoded protein is CASSRNRDRGTNTEAFF.

This chain uses TRBV20-1 with TRBJ1-4, with D uncertain. There are 11 residues in the CDR3. V was cut by 0 bases and J by 8 bases, with 4 bases left in between. Germline values: CDR1 DFQATT, CDR2 SNEGSKA (reference sequence). CDR3 nucleotide sequence: TGCAGTGCTAGAGATATCGAAAAACTGTTTTTT. Translation gives CSARDIEKLFF.

V gene TRBV7-9 combines with J gene TRBJ2-3; weak D call: TRBD1 (5 bases). The CDR3 is made up of 12 amino acids. The germline V gene encodes CDR1 SEHNR and CDR2 FQNEAQ (reference sequence). The V end lost 5 bases, the J end lost 10 bases, and 13 bases lay between the germline ends. The CDR3 protein is CASSPTGWAQYF. CDR3 DNA sequence: TGTGCCAGCAGCCCAACAGGATGGGCGCAGTATTTT.

This clone appeared a few times. This chain connects TRBV7-2 to TRBJ1-5; D not certain. Germline CDR1 SGHTA, CDR2 FQGNSA. With 3 bases removed from V and 2 bases from J, the gap between germline ends came to 8 bases. The CDR3 extends over 14 amino acids. CDR3 bases: TGTGCCAGCAGCTTCCGGGAAGGCAATCAGCCCCAGCATTTT. Residues: CASSFREGNQPQHF. Based on the CDR3 plus reference TRBV7-2 and TRBJ1-5, the full variable domain is GAGVSQSPSNKVTEKGKDVELRCDPISGHTALYWYRQSLGQGLEFLIYFQGNSAPDKSGLPSDRFSAERTGGSVSTLTIQRTQQEDSAVYLCASSFREGNQPQHFGDGTRLSIL.

The V call is TRBV30, the J call TRBJ1-4; D is undetermined. Germline V CDR1 and CDR2: GTSNPN, SVGIG (reference sequence). The CDR3 has 18 residues. V was trimmed by 0 bases and J by 0 bases, leaving 17 bases between them. CDR3: CAWSVWPRADPTNEKLFF. DNA of the CDR3: TGTGCCTGGAGTGTATGGCCGAGGGCTGACCCAACTAATGAAAAACTGTTTTTT.

The V and J genes are TRBV5-1 and TRBJ2-7; tentatively, D is TRBD1 (7 bases). The V and J ends lost 2 bases and 7 bases respectively, with 19 bases between them. The CDR3 length is 15 residues. Germline CDR1 is SGHRS and CDR2 is YFSETQ. The CDR3 DNA follows: TGCGCCAGCAGCTTCGGACAGGTCGCTGGGGGGGAGCAGTACTTC. Its translation: CASSFGQVAGGEQYF.

The CDR3 loop is CATSRDRGTGGNEQFF. In DNA, the CDR3 is TGTGCCACCAGCAGAGATCGGGGCACAGGGGGCAATGAGCAGTTCTTC. The rearrangement links TRBV15 to TRBJ2-1; the match to TRBD1 covers 8 bases. Trimming cost V 0 bases and J 6 bases; bases outside gene matches: 7. Germline CDR1 LNHNV, CDR2 YYDKDF (reference sequence). The CDR3 consists of 16 residues.

The chain recombines TRBV4-1 with TRBJ1-2; D remains ambiguous. The CDR3 runs to 15 residues. The V end lost 5 bases, the J end lost 0 bases, and 13 bases lay between the germline ends. Germline V lookup: CDR1 MGHRA, CDR2 YSYEKL. As DNA, the CDR3 is TGCGCCAGCAGCAACCCTAAGAAAGCTAACTATGGCTACACCTTC. The encoded protein is CASSNPKKANYGYTF.

V is TRBV28 and J is TRBJ2-5, with a tentative D call TRBD2 (5 bases). The better agreement between TRBJ2-7 and the DNA end casts doubt on the J call. The CDR3 covers 17 residues. Germline V gene lookup returns CDR1 MDHEN and CDR2 SYDVKM. DNA for the CDR3: TGTGCCAGCAGTTTCGATTCGTTACGAGGGAGAAATTACGAGCAGTACTTC. Amino acids: CASSFDSLRGRNYEQYF.

The J gene is TRBJ2-3, the V gene TRBV18; 14 bases align to TRBD2. CDR3 length: 16 amino acids. The J segment lost 10 bases and the V segment lost 2 bases, leaving 8 bases of the junction unmatched. Germline assignment: CDR1 KGHSH and CDR2 LQKENI. CDR3 in amino acids: CASSPTTSGRAQAQYF. The CDR3 DNA reads TGTGCCAGCTCACCAACGACTAGCGGGAGGGCCCAGGCGCAGTATTTT.

This clone was observed a handful of times. Other DNA sequences in the sample encode the same CDR3. The chain recombines TRBV28 with TRBJ2-2, with TRBD2 as a possible D gene (5 bases). This CDR3 contains 14 residues. Trimming cost V 6 bases and J 2 bases, with 10 bases left between them. Germline CDR1 and CDR2: MDHEN and SYDVKM. This chain's CDR3 is CASRIRGNTGELFF. The CDR3 DNA is TGTGCCAGCAGAATTCGGGGAAACACCGGGGAGCTGTTTTTT. Drawing the rest from reference TRBV28 and TRBJ2-2, the complete variable domain is DVKVTQSSRYLVKRTGEKVFLECVQDMDHENMFWYRQDPGLGLRLIYFSYDVKMKEKGDIPEGYSVSREKKERFSLILESASTNQTSMYLCASRIRGNTGELFFGEGSRLTVL.

This sequence joins TRBV5-1 and TRBJ2-7, with 8 bases lining up with TRBD1. The CDR3 is 14 amino acids. J gave up 0 bases and V 5 bases, and 4 bases lay outside the gene matches. The V gene's germline CDR1 is SGHRS and CDR2 YFSETQ. In nucleotides, the CDR3 is TGCGCCAGCAGGTTCGGACAGGGCTCCTACGAGCAGTACTTC. Its protein is CASRFGQGSYEQYF. Variable domain in full (rest from reference TRBV5-1 and TRBJ2-7): KAGVTQTPRYLIKTRGQQVTLSCSPISGHRSVSWYQQTPGQGLQFLFEYFSETQRNKGNFPGRFSGRQFSNSRSEMNVSTLELGDSALYLCASRFGQGSYEQYFGPGTRLTVT.

This chain uses TRBV6-1 with TRBJ2-2; 8 bases agree with TRBD1. The V gene's germline CDR1 is MNHNS and CDR2 SASEGT. The CDR3 runs 14 residues. Losses at the gene ends were 6 bases for V and 6 bases for J; bases not matched to a gene: 6. The CDR3: CASRADRGSGELFF. The CDR3 DNA is TGTGCCAGCAGAGCAGACAGGGGCTCCGGGGAGCTGTTTTTT.

This chain joins TRBV29-1 and TRBJ1-2; D is unresolved. This CDR3 region has 15 residues. Germline CDR1 reads SQVTM; CDR2 reads ANQGSEA. The V end was cut by 2 bases, the J end by 8 bases, with 21 bases between. The CDR3 nucleotides read TGCAGCGTTGAAAAGGTTTGGAGGGCAGAAGAAGGCTACACCTTC. Translated: CSVEKVWRAEEGYTF.